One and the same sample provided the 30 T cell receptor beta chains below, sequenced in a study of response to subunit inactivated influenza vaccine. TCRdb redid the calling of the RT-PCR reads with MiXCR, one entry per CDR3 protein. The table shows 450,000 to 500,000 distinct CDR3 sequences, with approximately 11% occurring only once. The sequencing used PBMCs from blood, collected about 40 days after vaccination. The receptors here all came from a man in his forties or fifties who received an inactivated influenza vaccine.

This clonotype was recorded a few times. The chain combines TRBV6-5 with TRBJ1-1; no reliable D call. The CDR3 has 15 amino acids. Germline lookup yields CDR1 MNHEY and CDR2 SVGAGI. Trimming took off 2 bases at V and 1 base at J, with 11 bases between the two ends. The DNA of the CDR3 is TGTGCCAGCAGTTACCGGAGGGTGGAGAACACTGAAGCTTTCTTT. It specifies CASSYRRVENTEAFF.

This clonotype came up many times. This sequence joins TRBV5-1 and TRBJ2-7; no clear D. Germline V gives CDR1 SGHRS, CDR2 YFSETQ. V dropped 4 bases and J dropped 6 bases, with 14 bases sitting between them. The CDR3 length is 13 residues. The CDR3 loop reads CASSPGPSREQYF. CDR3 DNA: TGCGCCAGCAGCCCCGGACCTTCACGCGAGCAGTACTTC.

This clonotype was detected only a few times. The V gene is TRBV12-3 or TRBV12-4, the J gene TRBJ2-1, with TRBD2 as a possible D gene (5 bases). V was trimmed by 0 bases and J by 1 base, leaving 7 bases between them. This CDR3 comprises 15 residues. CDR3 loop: CASSLAGESYNEQFF. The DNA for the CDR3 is TGTGCCAGCAGTTTAGCGGGAGAGTCCTACAATGAGCAGTTCTTC.

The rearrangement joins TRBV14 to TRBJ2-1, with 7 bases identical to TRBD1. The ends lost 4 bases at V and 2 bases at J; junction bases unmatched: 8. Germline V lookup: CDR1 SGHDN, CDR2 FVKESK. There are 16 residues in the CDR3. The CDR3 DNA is TGTGCCAGCAGCCTGACAGGCAGGGGGACCTACAATGAGCAGTTCTTC. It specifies CASSLTGRGTYNEQFF.

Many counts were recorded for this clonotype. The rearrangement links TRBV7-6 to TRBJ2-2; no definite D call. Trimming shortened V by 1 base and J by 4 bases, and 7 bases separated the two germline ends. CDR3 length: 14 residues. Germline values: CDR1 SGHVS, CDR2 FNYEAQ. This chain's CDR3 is CASSLEGGTGELFF. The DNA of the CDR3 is TGTGCCAGCAGCTTAGAGGGCGGCACCGGGGAGCTGTTTTTT.

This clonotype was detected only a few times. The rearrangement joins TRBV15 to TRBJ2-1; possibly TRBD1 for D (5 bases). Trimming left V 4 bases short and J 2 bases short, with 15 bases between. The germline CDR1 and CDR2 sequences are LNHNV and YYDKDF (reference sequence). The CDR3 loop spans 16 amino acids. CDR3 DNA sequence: TGTGCCACCAGCAACTCAGGGAACCGCCCCTACAATGAGCAGTTCTTC. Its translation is CATSNSGNRPYNEQFF.

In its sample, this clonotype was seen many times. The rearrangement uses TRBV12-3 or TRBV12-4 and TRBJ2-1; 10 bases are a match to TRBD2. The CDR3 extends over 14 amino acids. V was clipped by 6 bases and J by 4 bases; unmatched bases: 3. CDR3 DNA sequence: TGTGCCAGCAGAGGACTAGCGGCTTACAATGAGCAGTTCTTC. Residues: CASRGLAAYNEQFF.

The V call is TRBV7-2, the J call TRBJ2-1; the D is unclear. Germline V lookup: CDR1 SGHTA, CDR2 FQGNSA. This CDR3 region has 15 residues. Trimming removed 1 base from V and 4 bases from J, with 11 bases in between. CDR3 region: CASSLDYGSYNEQFF. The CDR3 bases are TGTGCCAGCAGCTTAGACTACGGGTCGTACAATGAGCAGTTCTTC.

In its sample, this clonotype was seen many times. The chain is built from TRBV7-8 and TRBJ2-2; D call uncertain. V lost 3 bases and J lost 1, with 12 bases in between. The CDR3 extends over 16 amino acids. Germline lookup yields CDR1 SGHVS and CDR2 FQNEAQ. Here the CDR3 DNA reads TGTGCCAGCAGCTTCGCCGTAGGCCTGAACACCGGGGAGCTGTTTTTT. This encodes CASSFAVGLNTGELFF.

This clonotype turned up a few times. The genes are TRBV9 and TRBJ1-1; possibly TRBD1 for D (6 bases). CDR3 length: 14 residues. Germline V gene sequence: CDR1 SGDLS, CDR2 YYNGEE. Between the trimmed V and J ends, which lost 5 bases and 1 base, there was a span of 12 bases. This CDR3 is CASSPEQGNTEAFF. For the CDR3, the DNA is TGTGCCAGCAGTCCAGAACAGGGGAACACTGAAGCTTTCTTT.

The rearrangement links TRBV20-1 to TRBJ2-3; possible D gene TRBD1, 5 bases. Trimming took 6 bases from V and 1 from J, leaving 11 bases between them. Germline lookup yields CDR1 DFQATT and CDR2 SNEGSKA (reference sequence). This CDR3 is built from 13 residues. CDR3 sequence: CSARPQGTDTQYF. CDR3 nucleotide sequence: TGCAGTGCCAGACCACAGGGCACAGATACGCAGTATTTT.

DNA of the CDR3: TGTGCCAGCAGTCCCGGGACTAGCAGAAAAGAGACCCAGTACTTC. It codes for CASSPGTSRKETQYF. This rearrangement joins TRBV6-1 to TRBJ2-5, with TRBD2 identical over 9 bases. V trimming: 5 bases; J trimming: 3 bases; junction bases outside the gene matches: 7. Germline V lookup: CDR1 MNHNS, CDR2 SASEGT. The CDR3 is made up of 15 amino acids.

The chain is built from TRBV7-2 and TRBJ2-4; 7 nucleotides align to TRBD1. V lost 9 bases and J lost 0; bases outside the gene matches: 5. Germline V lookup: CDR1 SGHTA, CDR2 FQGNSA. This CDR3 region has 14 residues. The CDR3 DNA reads TGTGCCAGTACGACAGGGATAGCCAAAAACATTCAGTACTTC. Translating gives CASTTGIAKNIQYF.

The CDR3 coding sequence is TGTGCCAGCTCACCCAAGCACCTCCTGGGAGATACGCAGTATTTT. Translated: CASSPKHLLGDTQYF. This sequence joins TRBV18 and TRBJ2-3; no clear D. Trimming cost V 3 bases and J 5 bases, with 15 bases left between them. Germline CDR1 and CDR2: KGHSH and LQKENI. The CDR3 totals 15 residues.

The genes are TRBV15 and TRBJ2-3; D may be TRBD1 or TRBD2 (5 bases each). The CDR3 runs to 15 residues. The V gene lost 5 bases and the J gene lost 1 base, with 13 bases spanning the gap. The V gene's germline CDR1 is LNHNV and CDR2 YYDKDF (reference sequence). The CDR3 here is CATSPFMGGTDTQYF. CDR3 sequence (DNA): TGTGCCACCAGCCCCTTTATGGGGGGCACAGATACGCAGTATTTT.

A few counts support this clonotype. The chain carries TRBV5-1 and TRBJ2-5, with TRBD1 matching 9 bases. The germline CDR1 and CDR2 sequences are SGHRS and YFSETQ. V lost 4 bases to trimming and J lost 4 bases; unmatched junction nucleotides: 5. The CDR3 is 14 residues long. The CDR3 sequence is CASSRDRVGETQYF. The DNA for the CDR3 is TGCGCCAGCAGCAGGGACAGGGTCGGAGAGACCCAGTACTTC.

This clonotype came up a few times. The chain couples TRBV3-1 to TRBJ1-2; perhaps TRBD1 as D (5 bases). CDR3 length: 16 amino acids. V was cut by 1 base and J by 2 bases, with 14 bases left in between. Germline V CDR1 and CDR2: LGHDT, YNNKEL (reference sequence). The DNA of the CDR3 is TGTGCCAGCAGCCAAGTACTCACCGGGGCGAACTATGGCTACACCTTC. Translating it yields CASSQVLTGANYGYTF.

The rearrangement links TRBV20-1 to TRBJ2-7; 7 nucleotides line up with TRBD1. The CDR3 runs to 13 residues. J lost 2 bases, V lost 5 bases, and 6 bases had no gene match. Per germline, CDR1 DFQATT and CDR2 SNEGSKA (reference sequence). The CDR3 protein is CSASQGTAYEQYF. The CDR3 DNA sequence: TGCAGTGCTTCCCAAGGGACAGCCTACGAGCAGTACTTC.

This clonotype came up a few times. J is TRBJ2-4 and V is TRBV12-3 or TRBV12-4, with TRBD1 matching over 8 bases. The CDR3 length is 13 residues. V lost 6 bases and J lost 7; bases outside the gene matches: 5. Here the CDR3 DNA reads TGTGCCAGCAGGCCGGGACAGGCCAACATTCAGTACTTC. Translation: CASRPGQANIQYF.

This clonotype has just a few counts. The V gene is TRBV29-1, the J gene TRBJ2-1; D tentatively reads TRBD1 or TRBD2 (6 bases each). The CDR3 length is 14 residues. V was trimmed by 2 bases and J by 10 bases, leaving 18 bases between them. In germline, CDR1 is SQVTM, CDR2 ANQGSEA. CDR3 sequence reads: CSVEMRLGGTEQFF. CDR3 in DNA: TGCAGCGTTGAAATGCGACTCGGGGGCACCGAGCAGTTCTTC.

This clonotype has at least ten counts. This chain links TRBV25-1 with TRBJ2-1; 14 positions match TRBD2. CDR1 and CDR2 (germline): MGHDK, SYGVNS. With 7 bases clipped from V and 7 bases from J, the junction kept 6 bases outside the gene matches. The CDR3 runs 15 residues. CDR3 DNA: TGTGCCAGCACTATAGGGACTAGCGGGAGTAATGAGCAGTTCTTC. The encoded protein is CASTIGTSGSNEQFF.

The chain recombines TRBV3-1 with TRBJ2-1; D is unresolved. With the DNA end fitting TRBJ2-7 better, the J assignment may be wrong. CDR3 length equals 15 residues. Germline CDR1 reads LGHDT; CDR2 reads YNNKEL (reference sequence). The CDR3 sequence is CASSQDSISYNEQYF. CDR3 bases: TGTGCCAGCAGCCAAGATAGCATCTCCTACAATGAGCAGTACTTC.

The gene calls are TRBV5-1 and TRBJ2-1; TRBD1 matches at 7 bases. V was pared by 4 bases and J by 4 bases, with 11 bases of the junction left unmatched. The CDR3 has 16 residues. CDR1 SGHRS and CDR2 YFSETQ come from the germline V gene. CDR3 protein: CASSLTGTESYNEQFF. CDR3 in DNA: TGCGCCAGCAGCCTGACCGGGACAGAATCGTACAATGAGCAGTTCTTC.

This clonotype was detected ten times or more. The CDR3 nucleotides are TGTGCCAGCTCACCAACTAACTACAATGAGCAGTTCTTC. Protein sequence: CASSPTNYNEQFF. This sequence joins TRBV18 and TRBJ2-1; D uncertain. V was shortened by 2 bases and J by 3 bases, with 5 bases between the two germline ends. The CDR3 sequence is 13 residues long. CDR1 and CDR2 from the germline V gene are KGHSH and LQKENI.

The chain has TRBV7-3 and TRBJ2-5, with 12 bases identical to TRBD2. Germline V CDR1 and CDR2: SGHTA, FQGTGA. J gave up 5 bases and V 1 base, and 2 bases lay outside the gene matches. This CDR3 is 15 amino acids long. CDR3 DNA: TGTGCCAGCAGCTTAAGTGGGACTAGCGGGGAGACCCAGTACTTC. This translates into CASSLSGTSGETQYF.

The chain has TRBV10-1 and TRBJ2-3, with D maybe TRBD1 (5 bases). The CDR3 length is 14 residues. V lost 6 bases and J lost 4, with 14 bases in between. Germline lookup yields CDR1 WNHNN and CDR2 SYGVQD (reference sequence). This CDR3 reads CASSQGMGPDTQYF. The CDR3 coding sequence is TGCGCCAGCAGCCAGGGAATGGGCCCAGATACGCAGTATTTT.

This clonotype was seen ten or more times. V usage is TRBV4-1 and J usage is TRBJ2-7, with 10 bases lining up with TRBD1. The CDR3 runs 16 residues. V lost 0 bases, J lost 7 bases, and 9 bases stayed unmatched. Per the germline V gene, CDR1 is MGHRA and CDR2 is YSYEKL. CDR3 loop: CASSQEGTGAAGEQYF. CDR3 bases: TGCGCCAGCAGCCAAGAAGGGACAGGGGCCGCTGGAGAGCAGTACTTC.

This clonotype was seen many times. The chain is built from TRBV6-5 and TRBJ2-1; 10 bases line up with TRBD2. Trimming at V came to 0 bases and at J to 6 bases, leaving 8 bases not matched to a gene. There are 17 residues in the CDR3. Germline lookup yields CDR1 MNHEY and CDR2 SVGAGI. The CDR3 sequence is CASSYSLELAGINEQFF. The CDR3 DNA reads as TGTGCCAGCAGTTACTCGCTCGAACTAGCGGGAATCAATGAGCAGTTCTTC.

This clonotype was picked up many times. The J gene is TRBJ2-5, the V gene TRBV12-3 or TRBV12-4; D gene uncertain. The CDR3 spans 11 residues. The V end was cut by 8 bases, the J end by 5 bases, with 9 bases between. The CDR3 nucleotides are TGTGCCAGCCCCAGAAGGGAGACCCAGTACTTC. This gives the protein CASPRRETQYF.

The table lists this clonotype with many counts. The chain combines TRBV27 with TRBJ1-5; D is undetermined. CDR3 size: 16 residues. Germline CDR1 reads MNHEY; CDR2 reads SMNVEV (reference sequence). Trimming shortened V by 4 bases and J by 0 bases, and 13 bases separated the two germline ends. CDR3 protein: CASSSGFQRSNQPQHF. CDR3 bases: TGTGCCAGCAGTTCCGGTTTCCAGCGTAGCAATCAGCCCCAGCATTTT.